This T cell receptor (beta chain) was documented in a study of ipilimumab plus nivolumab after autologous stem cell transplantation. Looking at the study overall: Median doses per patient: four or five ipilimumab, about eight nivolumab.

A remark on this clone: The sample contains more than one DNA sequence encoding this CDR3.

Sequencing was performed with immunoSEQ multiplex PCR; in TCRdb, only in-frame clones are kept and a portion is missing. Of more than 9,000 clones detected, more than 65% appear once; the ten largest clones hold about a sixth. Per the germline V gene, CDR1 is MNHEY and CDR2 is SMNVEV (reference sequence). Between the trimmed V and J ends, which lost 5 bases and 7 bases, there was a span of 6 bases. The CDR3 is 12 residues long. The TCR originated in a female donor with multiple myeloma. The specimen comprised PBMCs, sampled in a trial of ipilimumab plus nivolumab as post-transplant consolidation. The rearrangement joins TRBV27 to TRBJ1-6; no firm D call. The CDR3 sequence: CASSLPNSPLHF. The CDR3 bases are TGTGCCAGCAGTCTACCAAATTCACCCCTCCACTTT.